This T cell receptor beta chain appears in the sequencing data of a study of T cells in Graves' hyperthyroidism and ophthalmopathy. This clonotype was recorded at least ten times. Germline loops: CDR1 LGHDT, CDR2 YNNKEL (reference sequence). Trimming took off 0 bases at V and 2 bases at J, with 7 bases between the two ends. CDR3 length: 14 residues. Amplification of TCR beta CDR3 regions used RNA as the template. First-round RT-PCR targeting the TCR CDR3 was performed with the HTBI primer set. TCRdb processed the multiplex PCR reads anew with MiXCR; each CDR3 protein has one entry. The sample records 690,000 or so distinct CDR3 sequences, roughly 20% being singletons.

The sequence was collected from a woman between 50 and 59 years old with Graves' hyperthyroidism that later progressed to Graves' ophthalmopathy. Sequencing was performed on blood. J is TRBJ2-5 and V is TRBV3-1; unclear D gene. The CDR3 spells CASSQDPPQETQYF. Here the CDR3 DNA reads TGTGCCAGCAGCCAAGATCCCCCGCAAGAGACCCAGTACTTC.